What follows are 8 T cell receptor beta chains derived from one specimen sequenced in a study of T cell responses to AZD1222 COVID-19 vaccine. Some clones are missing from TCRdb's copy, which holds only in-frame ones; the method was immunoSEQ multiplex PCR. This table has roughly 150,000 clones, approximately 91% appearing once. Here the sequenced sample was peripheral blood, taken after recovery from COVID-19. These TCRs come from an adult who had recovered from COVID-19.

Only one count was recorded for this clone. CDR3 sequence: CASSPGGPSDYGYTF. Written as DNA, the CDR3 is TGTGCCAGCAGTCCCGGGGGGCCGAGTGACTATGGCTACACCTTC. This chain joins TRBV28 and TRBJ1-2; D is possibly TRBD1 (6 bases). This CDR3 has 15 residues. Trimming removed 5 bases from V and 3 bases from J, with 16 bases in between. Germline values: CDR1 MDHEN, CDR2 SYDVKM.

This clone was observed a single time. V is TRBV13 and J is TRBJ2-3; 12 nucleotides match TRBD1. CDR1 PRHDT and CDR2 FYEKMQ come from the germline V gene (reference sequence). The V segment lost 0 bases and the J segment 2 bases; nucleotides outside the gene matches: 0. The CDR3 has 16 residues. The CDR3 coding sequence is TGTGCCAGCAGCTTAGGGGGACAGGGGGCCACAGATACGCAGTATTTT. The encoded protein is CASSLGGQGATDTQYF.

The chain couples TRBV6-1 to TRBJ1-2, with D unclear. Germline CDR1 and CDR2: MNHNS and SASEGT. This CDR3 has 13 residues. V was trimmed by 1 base and J by 6 bases, leaving 9 bases between them. Here the CDR3 DNA reads TGTGCCAGCAGTGAAGGGACTGTCGATGGCTACACCTTC. The encoded protein is CASSEGTVDGYTF.

The chain employs TRBV14 and TRBJ1-2; D is undetermined. The germline CDR1 and CDR2 sequences are SGHDN and FVKESK. CDR3 length equals 12 residues. The V end was cut by 4 bases, the J end by 7 bases, with 10 bases between. In DNA, the CDR3 is TGTGCCAGCAGCCGGGGTATACGTGGCTACACCTTC. Translation: CASSRGIRGYTF.

This chain joins TRBV20-1 and TRBJ1-1, with D hard to call. Germline CDR1 reads DFQATT; CDR2 reads SNEGSKA (reference sequence). This CDR3 has 14 residues. V was cut by 3 bases and J by 4 bases, with 15 bases left in between. The CDR3 loop reads CSASPRTLGTEAFF. Here the CDR3 DNA reads TGCAGTGCTAGTCCTCGAACTTTGGGCACTGAAGCTTTCTTT.

This chain joins TRBV4-1 and TRBJ1-4; D may be TRBD1 (5 bases). CDR1 and CDR2 (germline): MGHRA, YSYEKL. V lost 0 bases to trimming and J lost 2 bases, with 16 bases between them. The CDR3 is 18 residues long. The DNA of the CDR3 is TGCGCCAGCAGCCAAGATCCTTTTCGGGGGGGGACTAATGAAAAACTGTTTTTT. The encoded protein is CASSQDPFRGGTNEKLFF.

Of note for this clone: Other DNA sequences in this specimen translate into the identical CDR3. V is TRBV7-3 and J is TRBJ1-5, with D unclear. The length of the CDR3 is 13 residues. The germline gives CDR1 SGHTA, CDR2 FQGTGA. Deletions cut 1 base from V and 6 bases from J, with 7 bases between. The DNA for the CDR3 is TGTGCCAGCAGCTTAAATGCGGGTCAGCCCCAGCATTTT. Translating it yields CASSLNAGQPQHF.

The chain joins TRBV15 to TRBJ2-5; D is unclear. CDR3 length equals 14 residues. The germline CDR1 and CDR2 sequences are LNHNV and YYDKDF (reference sequence). V dropped 5 bases and J dropped 1 base, with 11 bases sitting between them. The CDR3 DNA reads TGTGCCACCAGCCCTCGTTTAGGCCAAGAGACCCAGTACTTC. This encodes CATSPRLGQETQYF.